A selection of T cell receptor beta chains follows, all from one sample in a study of blood T cell repertoires in COVID-19. The repertoire was sequenced with immunoSEQ multiplex PCR; TCRdb's copy has only in-frame clones and lacks some. Seen here are roughly 250,000 clones, around nine tenths observed once, and the top ten hold about 1.9%. Sequenced: PBMCs or T cells enriched from blood (not recorded which). The receptor set was obtained from a woman aged 18-29 years who had recovered from COVID-19. The conserved cysteine and the conserved F or W are not part of the CDR3 here.

j_gene: TRBJ2-7
v_gene: TRBV28
CDR3aa: ASRNPNRWTGDYEQY

j_gene: TRBJ2-1
v_gene: TRBV11-2
CDR3aa: ASSLDGNNEQF

j_gene: TRBJ1-2
v_gene: TRBV3-1/TRBV3-2
CDR3aa: ASSSGVANYGYT

j_gene: TRBJ2-6
v_gene: TRBV18
CDR3aa: ASSPPLGQGGPTPGANVLT

j_gene: TRBJ1-2
v_gene: TRBV3-1/TRBV3-2
CDR3aa: ASSQPDRGSGYT

j_gene: TRBJ1-4
v_gene: TRBV9
CDR3aa: ASSVTINPGEKLF

j_gene: TRBJ2-7
v_gene: TRBV10-3
CDR3aa: AISEAGISYEQY

j_gene: TRBJ1-2
v_gene: TRBV18
CDR3aa: ASSPPRFGATYGYT

j_gene: TRBJ2-1
v_gene: TRBV6-5
CDR3aa: ASSYEQGTGNEQF

j_gene: TRBJ1-6
v_gene: TRBV28
CDR3aa: ASSFLPQPGTGTYNSPLH

j_gene: TRBJ2-7
v_gene: TRBV12-3/TRBV12-4
CDR3aa: ASTQTGIYEQY

j_gene: TRBJ2-7
v_gene: TRBV29-1
CDR3aa: SVGIGHPYEQY

j_gene: TRBJ1-1
v_gene: TRBV21-1
CDR3aa: ASSKVIPGLGTEAF

j_gene: TRBJ1-5
v_gene: TRBV28
CDR3aa: ASTLGQGLGYSNQPQH

j_gene: TRBJ2-5
v_gene: TRBV3-1/TRBV3-2
CDR3aa: ASSQSTSQETQY

j_gene: TRBJ1-5
v_gene: TRBV7-8
CDR3aa: ASSLRVAASNQPQH

j_gene: TRBJ1-1
v_gene: TRBV7-2
CDR3aa: ASTLQGGTEAF

j_gene: TRBJ1-5
v_gene: TRBV24-1
CDR3aa: ATSDPRGPGGNQPQH

j_gene: TRBJ1-1
v_gene: TRBV28
CDR3aa: ASKGTGRGTEAF

j_gene: TRBJ2-1
v_gene: TRBV7-9
CDR3aa: ASRLGQGSYNEQF

j_gene: TRBJ2-3
v_gene: TRBV4-1
CDR3aa: ASSPTGGEDTQY

j_gene: TRBJ2-1
v_gene: TRBV10-3
CDR3aa: ATWGDRSYNEQF

j_gene: TRBJ1-2
v_gene: TRBV5-1
CDR3aa: ASSSRDLKPYGYT

j_gene: TRBJ1-2
v_gene: TRBV29-1
CDR3aa: SGWTGGYYGYT

j_gene: TRBJ2-4
v_gene: TRBV5-4
CDR3aa: ASSLAGTATDIQY

j_gene: TRBJ1-2
v_gene: TRBV6-2/TRBV6-3
CDR3aa: ASSAEDSGAGYT

j_gene: TRBJ1-4
v_gene: TRBV7-9
CDR3aa: ASRRPATNEKLF

j_gene: TRBJ1-1
v_gene: TRBV6-2/TRBV6-3
CDR3aa: ASSYGRVNTEAF

j_gene: TRBJ1-1
v_gene: TRBV28
CDR3aa: ASILRTGGKTEAF